Sequencing of this TCR beta chain was carried out in a study of blood T cell repertoires in COVID-19. Study-wide background: From the United States, Italy and Spain came samples of acute and convalescent COVID-19. PBMCs, B-cell-depleted T cells, or T cells provided the cDNA or gDNA that made up the material.

In the original workflow: Reference gene primer amplification gave estimated nucleated cell counts. Repertoires were generated with immunoSEQ multiplex PCR, while TCRdb's copy carries only in-frame clones and drops some. The V and J calls and clone size come from that table; D and trimming were worked out from the DNA. Of roughly 62,000 clones in the sample, about 87% were seen once. The CDR3 spans 16 residues. Germline V CDR1 and CDR2: LNHNV, YYDKDF (reference sequence). Trimming at V came to 4 bases and at J to 2 bases, leaving 8 bases not matched to a gene. The rearrangement uses TRBV15 and TRBJ2-5; 9 bases match TRBD1. This receptor was taken from a human donor with active COVID-19. The donor label of this sample is uncertain. The specimen was peripheral blood. CDR3 sequence: CATSKGQGAPQETQYF. CDR3 sequence (DNA): TGTGCCACCAGCAAGGGACAGGGAGCCCCTCAAGAGACCCAGTACTTC.